This T cell receptor (beta chain) stems from a study of OX40 agonist ivuxolimab in advanced cancers. The study's findings and limits: On average, CD8+ T cells showed a greater number of expanded clones than CD4+. Specificity for antigen went undetermined in the expanded peripheral T cells.

At cycle 4 day 1, cycle 7 day 1, and baseline, blood was sampled. Regarding this clone: The target antigen is unknown.

The data were produced by immunoSEQ multiplex PCR, yet TCRdb's version contains in-frame clones alone and is incomplete. The sample has tens of thousands of clones; about three quarters are singletons. The TCR was taken from an adult with an advanced solid tumor such as melanoma, head and neck, liver or kidney cancer. Sequences were derived from CD4+ or CD8+ T cells sorted from blood, sampled in a trial of the OX40 agonist ivuxolimab.

CDR3 sequence: CASSAPGTNYGYTF. For the CDR3, the DNA is TGTGCCAGCAGCGCCCCGGGGACCAACTATGGCTACACCTTC. The chain carries TRBV7-9 and TRBJ1-2, with D perhaps TRBD1 (5 bases). V shed 5 bases and J shed 2 bases, with 12 bases lying between them. Germline CDR1 SEHNR, CDR2 FQNEAQ (reference sequence). The CDR3 totals 14 residues.